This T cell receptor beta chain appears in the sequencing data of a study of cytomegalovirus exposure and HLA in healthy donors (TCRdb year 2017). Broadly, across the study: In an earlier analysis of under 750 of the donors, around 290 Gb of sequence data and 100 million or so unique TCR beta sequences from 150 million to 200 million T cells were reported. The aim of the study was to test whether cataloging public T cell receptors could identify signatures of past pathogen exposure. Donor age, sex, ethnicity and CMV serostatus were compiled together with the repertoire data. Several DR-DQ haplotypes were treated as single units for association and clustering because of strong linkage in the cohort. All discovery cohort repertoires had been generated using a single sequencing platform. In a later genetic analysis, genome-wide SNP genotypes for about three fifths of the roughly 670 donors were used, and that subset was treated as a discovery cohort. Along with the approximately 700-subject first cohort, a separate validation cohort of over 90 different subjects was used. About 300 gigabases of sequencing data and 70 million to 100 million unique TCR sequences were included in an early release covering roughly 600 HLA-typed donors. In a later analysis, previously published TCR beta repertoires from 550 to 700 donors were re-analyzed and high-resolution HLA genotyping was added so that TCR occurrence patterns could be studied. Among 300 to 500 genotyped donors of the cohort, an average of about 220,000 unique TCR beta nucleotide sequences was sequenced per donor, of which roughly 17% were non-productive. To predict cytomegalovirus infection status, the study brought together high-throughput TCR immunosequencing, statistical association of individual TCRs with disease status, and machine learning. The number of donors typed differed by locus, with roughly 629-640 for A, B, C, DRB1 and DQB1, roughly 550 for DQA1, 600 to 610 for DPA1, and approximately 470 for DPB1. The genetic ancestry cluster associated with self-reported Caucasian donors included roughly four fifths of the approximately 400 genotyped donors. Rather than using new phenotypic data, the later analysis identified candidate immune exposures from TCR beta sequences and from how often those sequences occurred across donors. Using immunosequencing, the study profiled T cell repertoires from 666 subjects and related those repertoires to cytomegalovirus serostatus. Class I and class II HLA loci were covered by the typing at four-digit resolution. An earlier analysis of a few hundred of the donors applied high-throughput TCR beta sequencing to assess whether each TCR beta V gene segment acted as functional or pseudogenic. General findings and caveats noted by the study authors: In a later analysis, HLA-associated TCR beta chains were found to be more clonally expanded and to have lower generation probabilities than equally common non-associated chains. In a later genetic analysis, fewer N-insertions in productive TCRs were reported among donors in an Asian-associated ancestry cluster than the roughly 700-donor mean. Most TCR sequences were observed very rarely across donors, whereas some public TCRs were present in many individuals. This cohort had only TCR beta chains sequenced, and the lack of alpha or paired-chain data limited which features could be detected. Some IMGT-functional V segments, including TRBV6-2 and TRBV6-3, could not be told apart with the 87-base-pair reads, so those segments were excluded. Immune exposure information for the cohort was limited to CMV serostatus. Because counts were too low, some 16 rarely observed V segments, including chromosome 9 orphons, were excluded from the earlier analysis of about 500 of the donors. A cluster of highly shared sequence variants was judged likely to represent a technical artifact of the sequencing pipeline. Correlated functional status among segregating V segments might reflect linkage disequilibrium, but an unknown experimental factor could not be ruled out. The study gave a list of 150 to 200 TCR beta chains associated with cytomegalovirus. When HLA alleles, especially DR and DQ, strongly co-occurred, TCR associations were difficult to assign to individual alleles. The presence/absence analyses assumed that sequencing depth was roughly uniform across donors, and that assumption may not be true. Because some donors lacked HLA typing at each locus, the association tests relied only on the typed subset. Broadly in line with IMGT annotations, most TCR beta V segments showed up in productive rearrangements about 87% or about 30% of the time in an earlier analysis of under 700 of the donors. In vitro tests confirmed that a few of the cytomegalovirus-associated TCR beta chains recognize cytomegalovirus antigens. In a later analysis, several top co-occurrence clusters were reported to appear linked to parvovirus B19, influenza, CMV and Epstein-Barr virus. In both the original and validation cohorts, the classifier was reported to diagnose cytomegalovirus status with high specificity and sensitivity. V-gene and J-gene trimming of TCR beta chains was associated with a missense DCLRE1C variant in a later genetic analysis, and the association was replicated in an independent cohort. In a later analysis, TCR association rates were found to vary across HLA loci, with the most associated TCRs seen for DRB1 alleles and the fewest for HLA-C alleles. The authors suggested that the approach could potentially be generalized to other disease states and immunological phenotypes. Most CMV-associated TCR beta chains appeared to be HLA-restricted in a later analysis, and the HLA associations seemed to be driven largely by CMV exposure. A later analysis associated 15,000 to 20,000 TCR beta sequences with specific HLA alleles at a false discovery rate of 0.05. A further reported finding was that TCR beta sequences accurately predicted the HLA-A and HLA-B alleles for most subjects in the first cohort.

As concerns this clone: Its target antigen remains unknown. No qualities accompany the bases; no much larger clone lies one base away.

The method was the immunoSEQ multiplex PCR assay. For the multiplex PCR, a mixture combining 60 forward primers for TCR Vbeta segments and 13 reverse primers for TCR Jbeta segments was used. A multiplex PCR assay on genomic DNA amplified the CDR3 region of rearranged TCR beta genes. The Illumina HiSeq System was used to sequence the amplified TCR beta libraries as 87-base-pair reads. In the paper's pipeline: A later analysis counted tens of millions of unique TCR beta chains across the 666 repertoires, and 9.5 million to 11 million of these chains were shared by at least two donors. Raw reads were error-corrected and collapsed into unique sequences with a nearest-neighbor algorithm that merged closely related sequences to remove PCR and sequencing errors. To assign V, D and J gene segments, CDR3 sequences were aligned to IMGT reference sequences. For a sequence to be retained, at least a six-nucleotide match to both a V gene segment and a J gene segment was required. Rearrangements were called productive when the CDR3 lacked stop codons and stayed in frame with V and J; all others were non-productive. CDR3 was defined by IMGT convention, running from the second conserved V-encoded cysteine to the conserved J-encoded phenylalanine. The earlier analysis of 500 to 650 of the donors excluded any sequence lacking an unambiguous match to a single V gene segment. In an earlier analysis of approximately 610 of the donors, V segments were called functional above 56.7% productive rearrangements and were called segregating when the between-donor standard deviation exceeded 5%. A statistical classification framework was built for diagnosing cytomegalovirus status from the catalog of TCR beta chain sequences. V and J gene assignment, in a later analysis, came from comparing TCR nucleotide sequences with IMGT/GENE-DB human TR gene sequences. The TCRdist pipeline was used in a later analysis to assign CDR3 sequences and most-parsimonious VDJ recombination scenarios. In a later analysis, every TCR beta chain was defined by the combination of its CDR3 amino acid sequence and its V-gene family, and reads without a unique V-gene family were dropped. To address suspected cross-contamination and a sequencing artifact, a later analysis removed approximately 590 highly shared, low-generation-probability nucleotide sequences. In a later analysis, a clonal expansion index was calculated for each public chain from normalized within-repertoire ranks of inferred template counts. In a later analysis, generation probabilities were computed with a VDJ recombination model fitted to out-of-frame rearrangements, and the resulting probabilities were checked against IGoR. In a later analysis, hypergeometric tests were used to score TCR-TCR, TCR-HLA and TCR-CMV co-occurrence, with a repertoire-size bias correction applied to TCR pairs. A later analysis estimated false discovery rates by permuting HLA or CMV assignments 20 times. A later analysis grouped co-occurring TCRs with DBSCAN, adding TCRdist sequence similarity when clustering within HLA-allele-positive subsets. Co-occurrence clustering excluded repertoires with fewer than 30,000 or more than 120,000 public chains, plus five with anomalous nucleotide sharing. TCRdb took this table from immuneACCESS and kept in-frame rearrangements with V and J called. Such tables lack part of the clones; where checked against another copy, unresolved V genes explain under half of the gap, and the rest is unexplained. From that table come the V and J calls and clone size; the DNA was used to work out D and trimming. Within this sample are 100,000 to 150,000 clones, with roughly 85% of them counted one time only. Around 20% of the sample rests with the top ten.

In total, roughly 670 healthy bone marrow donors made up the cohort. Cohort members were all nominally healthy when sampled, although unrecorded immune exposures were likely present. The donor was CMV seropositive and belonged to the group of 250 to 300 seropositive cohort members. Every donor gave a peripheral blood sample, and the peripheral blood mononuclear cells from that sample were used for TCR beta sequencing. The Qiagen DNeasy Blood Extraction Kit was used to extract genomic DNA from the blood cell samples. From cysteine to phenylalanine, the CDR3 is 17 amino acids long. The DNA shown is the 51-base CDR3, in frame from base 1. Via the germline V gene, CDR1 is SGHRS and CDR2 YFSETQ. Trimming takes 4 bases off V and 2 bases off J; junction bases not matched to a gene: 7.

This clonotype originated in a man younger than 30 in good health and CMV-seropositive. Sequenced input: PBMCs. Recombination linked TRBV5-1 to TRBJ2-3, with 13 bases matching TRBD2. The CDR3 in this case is CASSLYGTSGNTDTQYF. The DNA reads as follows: TGCGCCAGCAGCCTGTATGGGACTAGCGGGAACACAGATACGCAGTATTTT.